Below are 13 T cell receptor beta chains sequenced from a single sample in a study of metastatic and nonmetastatic thyroid tumors. Thyroid surgery had not been preceded by any treatment in any patient. TCRdb called clones again from the PCR reads with MiXCR. This sample has 15,000 or so clones, with around 16% found just once. Sample: blood. These receptors all stem from a female donor with papillary thyroid cancer or a benign thyroid nodule (not recorded which). Some clones in this sample may be carry-over from other donors' samples.

This clone was observed many times. The chain combines TRBV11-2 with TRBJ2-7; perhaps TRBD1 as D (5 bases). The length of the CDR3 is 12 residues. Germline CDR1 reads SGHAT; CDR2 reads FQNNGV. Trimming removed 5 bases at V and 4 bases at J, with 9 bases between. The CDR3 DNA reads as TGTGCCAGCAGCGCTCAGGGTTACGAGCAGTACTTC. This sequence encodes CASSAQGYEQYF. The full variable domain, completed using reference TRBV11-2 and TRBJ2-7, is EAGVAQSPRYKIIEKRQSVAFWCNPISGHATLYWYQQILGQGPKLLIQFQNNGVVDDSQLPKDRFSAERLKGVDSTLKIQPAKLEDSAVYLCASSAQGYEQYFGPGTRLTVT.

This clone has ten or more counts. This chain links TRBV5-1 with TRBJ1-5, with D uncertain. The germline V and J ends were trimmed by 0 bases and 2 bases, with 6 bases remaining between them. CDR3 size: 14 residues. The germline V gene encodes CDR1 SGHRS and CDR2 YFSETQ. The CDR3 DNA follows: TGCGCCAGCAGCTTGGGCGGGGGCAATCAGCCCCAGCATTTT. Translating it yields CASSLGGGNQPQHF. Full variable domain (outside the CDR3, taken from reference TRBV5-1 and TRBJ1-5): KAGVTQTPRYLIKTRGQQVTLSCSPISGHRSVSWYQQTPGQGLQFLFEYFSETQRNKGNFPGRFSGRQFSNSRSEMNVSTLELGDSALYLCASSLGGGNQPQHFGDGTRLSIL.

Many counts were recorded for this clone. V gene TRBV12-3 or TRBV12-4 combines with J gene TRBJ2-3; no clear D gene. The CDR3 contains 16 residues. V lost 4 bases, J lost 2 bases, and 16 bases lay in between. In nucleotides, the CDR3 is TGTGCCAGCAGTTACGTTCAAGGTCTATACACAGATACGCAGTATTTT. Translating gives CASSYVQGLYTDTQYF.

This clone was counted between two and nine times. This chain uses TRBV4-2 with TRBJ2-5; 10 bases fit TRBD1. The CDR3 is made up of 15 amino acids. Germline assignment: CDR1 LGHNA and CDR2 YNFKEQ. Unmatched junction bases numbered 5, after V lost 2 bases and J lost 5 bases. For the CDR3, the DNA is TGTGCCAGCAGCCAATCGACAGGGGGCGATGAGACCCAGTACTTC. Translated, it gives CASSQSTGGDETQYF.

This clone is medium-sized by share. This chain joins TRBV28 and TRBJ1-5; D unclear. Trimming left V 6 bases short and J 2 bases short, with 8 bases between. The CDR3 consists of 13 residues. Germline V gene data show CDR1 as MDHEN and CDR2 as SYDVKM. The CDR3 loop reads CASRRLGNQPQHF. The CDR3 region has the DNA TGTGCCAGCAGGCGGCTAGGCAATCAGCCCCAGCATTTT.

Within the sample, this clone is medium-sized. The genes are TRBV6-1 and TRBJ2-1; 12 bases agree with TRBD2. The CDR3 is 14 residues long. Germline V gives CDR1 MNHNS, CDR2 SASEGT. V lost 5 bases, J lost 9 bases, and 5 bases stayed unmatched. Written as DNA, the CDR3 is TGTGCCAGCAGTCGACTAGCGGGAGAAGGTGAGCAGTTCTTC. Encoded protein: CASSRLAGEGEQFF.

This clone is labeled medium-sized. V usage is TRBV12-3 or TRBV12-4 and J usage is TRBJ2-2; D may be TRBD1 or TRBD2 (5 bases each). V lost 9 bases, J lost 4 bases, and 12 bases lay in between. The CDR3 consists of 13 residues. In nucleotides, the CDR3 is TGTGCCAGTAGACGTGGGGGCACCGGGGAGCTGTTTTTT. Translation: CASRRGGTGELFF.

This clone was counted ten times or more. The V call is TRBV7-2, the J call TRBJ1-6; unclear D gene. The CDR3 contains 17 residues. Germline values: CDR1 SGHTA, CDR2 FQGNSA. V lost 1 base and J lost 0, with 10 bases in between. CDR3 loop: CASSLGSSGSYNSPLHF. The CDR3, as DNA: TGTGCCAGCAGCTTAGGCTCTTCGGGCTCCTATAATTCACCCCTCCACTTT.

In its sample, this clone was seen a few times. V gene TRBV2 combines with J gene TRBJ1-1, with 8 bases aligning to TRBD1. CDR1 SNHLY and CDR2 FYNNEI come from the germline V gene. Losses at the gene ends were 8 bases for V and 2 bases for J; bases not matched to a gene: 10. The CDR3 has 15 amino acids. CDR3 protein: CASSTPGQANTEAFF. The CDR3 bases are TGTGCCAGCTCGACGCCGGGACAGGCAAACACTGAAGCTTTCTTT.

This clone was seen many times. The rearrangement joins TRBV5-1 to TRBJ1-1, with D unclear. Germline V lookup: CDR1 SGHRS, CDR2 YFSETQ. The CDR3 is 15 amino acids. V was clipped by 2 bases and J by 2 bases, with 13 bases between them. CDR3 region: CASSFTVSLNTEAFF. The CDR3 DNA follows: TGCGCCAGCAGCTTTACGGTCAGTTTAAACACTGAAGCTTTCTTT.

In its sample, this clone is medium-sized. The CDR3 DNA follows: TGTGCCACCAGCAGAGAAGGGGGGTTCGAGCAGTACTTC. Residues: CATSREGGFEQYF. The J gene is TRBJ2-7, the V gene TRBV15; either TRBD1 or TRBD2 may fit D (6 bases each). The CDR3 extends over 13 amino acids. Germline V gene lookup returns CDR1 LNHNV and CDR2 YYDKDF (reference sequence). Trimming took off 0 bases at V and 6 bases at J, with 9 bases between the two ends.

This clone is judged medium-sized. The chain uses TRBV28 and TRBJ2-7; no reliable D call. The CDR3 extends over 14 amino acids. V was shortened by 2 bases and J by 3 bases, with 11 bases between the two germline ends. The germline V gene has CDR1 MDHEN and CDR2 SYDVKM. As DNA, the CDR3 is TGTGCCAGCAGTTTAGTGGACGGGTTCTACGAGCAGTACTTC. Translating gives CASSLVDGFYEQYF. Variable domain in full (rest from reference TRBV28 and TRBJ2-7): DVKVTQSSRYLVKRTGEKVFLECVQDMDHENMFWYRQDPGLGLRLIYFSYDVKMKEKGDIPEGYSVSREKKERFSLILESASTNQTSMYLCASSLVDGFYEQYFGPGTRLTVT.

There are many counts of this clone. The rearrangement uses TRBV2 and TRBJ2-2; D not resolved. Germline assignment: CDR1 SNHLY and CDR2 FYNNEI. The germline V and J ends were trimmed by 6 bases and 6 bases, with 5 bases remaining between them. This CDR3 comprises 11 residues. The CDR3 DNA reads TGTGCCAGCAGAGCCTCCGGGGAGCTGTTTTTT. Protein: CASRASGELFF.